This T cell receptor (beta chain) was observed in a study of T-cell memory formation after mild COVID-19. TCRdb re-called the 5' RACE reads through MiXCR, storing one row per CDR3 protein. Counted here are roughly 300,000 distinct CDR3 sequences, around 8% occurring once; the ten biggest clones make up approximately 23%. Germline V lookup: CDR1 SGHNT, CDR2 YYREEE (reference sequence). The CDR3 is 16 residues long. The germline V and J ends were trimmed by 4 bases and 3 bases, with 19 bases remaining between them. There are many counts of this clonotype. Sequenced sample: PBMCs or a T cell subset sorted from them (not recorded which). V gene TRBV5-4 combines with J gene TRBJ2-5; TRBD1 might be the D (6 bases). The TCR sequence derives from a man between 18 and 29 years old who had mild COVID-19 (a few samples of this study predate the infection). Cell type and time point are not known. Written as DNA, the CDR3 is TGTGCCAGCAGCCCGCGCGGACAGCAATCTAAAGAGACCCAGTACTTC. Its protein product is CASSPRGQQSKETQYF.